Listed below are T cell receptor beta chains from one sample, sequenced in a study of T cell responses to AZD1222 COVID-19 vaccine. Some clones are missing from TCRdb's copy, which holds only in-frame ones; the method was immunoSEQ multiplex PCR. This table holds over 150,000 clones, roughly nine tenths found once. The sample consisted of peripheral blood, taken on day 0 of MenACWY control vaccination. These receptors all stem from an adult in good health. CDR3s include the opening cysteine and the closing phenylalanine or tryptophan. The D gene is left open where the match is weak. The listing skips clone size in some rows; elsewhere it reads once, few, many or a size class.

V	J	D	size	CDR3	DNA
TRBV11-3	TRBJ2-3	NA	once	CASRELGGTDTQYF	TGTGCCAGCAGGGAACTGGGGGGCACAGATACGCAGTATTTT
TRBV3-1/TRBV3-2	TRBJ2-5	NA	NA	CASSRQQGETQYF	TGTGCCAGCAGCCGCCAACAGGGAGAGACCCAGTACTTC
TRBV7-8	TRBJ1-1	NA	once	CASSLVGGSTEAFF	TGTGCCAGCAGCTTAGTAGGGGGGAGCACTGAAGCTTTCTTT
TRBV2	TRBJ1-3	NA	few	CASTQRGGSSGNTIYF	TGTGCCAGCACTCAACGAGGGGGGAGCTCTGGAAACACCATATATTTT
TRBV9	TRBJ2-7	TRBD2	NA	CASSSGTSRGEQYF	TGTGCCAGCAGCTCCGGGACTAGCCGTGGCGAGCAGTACTTC
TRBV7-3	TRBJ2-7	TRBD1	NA	CASSLTGGNYEQYF	TGTGCCAGCAGCTTGACAGGGGGAAACTACGAGCAGTACTTC
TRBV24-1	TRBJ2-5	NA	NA	CATSEARTQYF	TGTGCCACCAGTGAGGCACGGACCCAGTACTTC
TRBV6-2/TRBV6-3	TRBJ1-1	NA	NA	CASSYGFGDTEAFF	TGTGCCAGCAGTTACGGGTTCGGGGACACTGAAGCTTTCTTT
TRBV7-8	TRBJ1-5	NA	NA	CASSLARVQPQHF	TGTGCCAGCAGCTTAGCCAGGGTTCAGCCCCAGCATTTT
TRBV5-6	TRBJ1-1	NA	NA	CASSLGGFAGTTEAFF	TGTGCCAGCAGCTTGGGGGGTTTCGCCGGGACAACTGAAGCTTTCTTT
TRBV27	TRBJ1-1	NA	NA	CASSLSPVMNTEAFF	TGTGCCAGCAGTTTATCCCCAGTCATGAACACTGAAGCTTTCTTT
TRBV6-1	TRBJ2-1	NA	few	CASSELPLLALSVSKGQFF	TGTGCCAGCAGTGAGCTCCCTCTACTAGCCCTTTCGGTCTCCAAAGGGCAGTTCTTC
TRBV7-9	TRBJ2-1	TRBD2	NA	CASSLIAGYPYNEQFF	TGTGCCAGCAGCTTAATAGCGGGATACCCCTACAATGAGCAGTTCTTC
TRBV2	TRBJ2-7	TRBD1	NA	CASSGRDRGTDEQYF	TGTGCCAGCAGTGGAAGGGACAGGGGGACGGACGAGCAGTACTTC
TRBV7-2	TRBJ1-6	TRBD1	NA	CASSGPGQGFSPLHF	TGTGCCAGCAGCGGACCGGGACAGGGGTTTTCACCCCTCCACTTT
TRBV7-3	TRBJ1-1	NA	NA	CASSQFGRNTEAFF	TGTGCCAGCAGCCAATTTGGACGGAACACTGAAGCTTTCTTT
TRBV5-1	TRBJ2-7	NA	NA	CASSLDMHEQYF	TGCGCCAGCAGCTTGGATATGCACGAGCAGTACTTC